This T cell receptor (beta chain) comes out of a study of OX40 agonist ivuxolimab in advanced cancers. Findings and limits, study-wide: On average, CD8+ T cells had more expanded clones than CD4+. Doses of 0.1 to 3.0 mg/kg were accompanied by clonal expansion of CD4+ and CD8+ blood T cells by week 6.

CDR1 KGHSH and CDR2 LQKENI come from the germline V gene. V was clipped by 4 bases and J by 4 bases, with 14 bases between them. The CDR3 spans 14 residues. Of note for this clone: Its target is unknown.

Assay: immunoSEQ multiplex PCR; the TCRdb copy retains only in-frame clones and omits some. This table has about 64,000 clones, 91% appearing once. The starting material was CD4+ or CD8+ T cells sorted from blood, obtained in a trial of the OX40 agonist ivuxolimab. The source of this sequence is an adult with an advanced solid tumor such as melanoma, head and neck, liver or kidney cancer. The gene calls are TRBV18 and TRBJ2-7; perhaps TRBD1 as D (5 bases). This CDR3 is CASSHRTTSYEQYF. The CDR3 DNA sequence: TGTGCCAGCTCACACCGGACAACCAGTTACGAGCAGTACTTC.